This TCR beta chain was captured by sequencing in a study of neurological immune-mediated disorders. Study-wide findings and caveats: The level of TCR clonal expansion was highest in patients with HTLV-1-associated myelopathy and lowest in multiple sclerosis, where it fell below the level seen in healthy controls.

Trimming shortened V by 6 bases and J by 0 bases, and 17 bases separated the two germline ends. Per germline, CDR1 SGHRS and CDR2 YFSETQ. The CDR3 contains 16 residues. Template-switch 5'RACE cDNA synthesis added a 10-nucleotide unique molecular identifier. In each sequencing run, over 180 million TCR-beta sequences were generated from 15-18 subjects. Via MiXCR, TCRdb re-called the 5' RACE reads, giving one row per CDR3 protein. The sample includes about 45,000 distinct CDR3 sequences, roughly 21% of them seen just once. Sample time point: technical triplicate 3. The unsorted libraries were generated from a total of 2 million PBMCs, which had been stored in RNAlater at -80 C. Many counts were recorded for this clonotype. Its antigen is still unknown.

The clonotype comes from a man aged 55 to 70 with HTLV-1-associated myelopathy (HAM/TSP). Material: PBMCs. J is TRBJ2-3 and V is TRBV5-1; D gene uncertain. The CDR3 is CASNGRPPSSTDTQYF. CDR3 DNA: TGCGCCAGCAACGGCCGTCCTCCATCTAGCACAGATACGCAGTATTTT.